The 31 T cell receptor beta chains listed next were all sequenced from one sample in a study of CD8 T cells in Susac syndrome. Random hexamers served to reverse transcribe roughly 0.45 to 1 ug RNA. TCRdb called the immunoSEQ multiplex PCR reads again in MiXCR, with one record for every CDR3 protein. The data contain around 130,000 distinct CDR3 sequences, just under 95% of them singletons. Sequenced sample: CD8+ T cells from PBMCs. The origin of the receptors is a human donor with Susac syndrome.

The J gene is TRBJ1-2, the V gene TRBV20-1; 7 bases fit TRBD1. The V gene end was trimmed by 4 bases and the J gene end by 0 bases; junction bases not matched to a gene: 8. Per the germline V gene, CDR1 is DFQATT and CDR2 is SNEGSKA (reference sequence). The CDR3 length is 15 residues. CDR3 bases: TGCAGTGCTACTACCGGGACAGCTACTAACTATGGCTACACCTTC. As protein: CSATTGTATNYGYTF.

This chain connects TRBV12-3 or TRBV12-4 to TRBJ2-7; D might be TRBD2 (7 bases). The V gene lost 3 bases and the J gene lost 7 bases, with 16 bases spanning the gap. The CDR3 covers 14 residues. CDR3 region: CASSFSGGPGEQYF. As DNA, the CDR3 is TGTGCCAGCAGTTTTTCCGGGGGGCCAGGGGAGCAGTACTTC.

The gene calls are TRBV29-1 and TRBJ1-2; unclear D gene. From germline, CDR1 is SQVTM and CDR2 ANQGSEA. Trimming cost V 6 bases and J 8 bases, with 22 bases left between them. This CDR3 region has 14 residues. CDR3: CSVPTPDKSLGYTF. The DNA for the CDR3 is TGCAGCGTCCCCACCCCAGACAAGTCTTTGGGCTACACCTTC.

CDR3 coding DNA: TGCGCCAGCAGCGAACTAGCGGGGGGTTACCAAGAGACCCAGTACTTC. It translates to CASSELAGGYQETQYF. The genes are TRBV4-3 and TRBJ2-5; the match to TRBD2 covers 12 bases. CDR1 is LGHNA and CDR2 is YSLEER in the germline V gene. V shed 5 bases and J 0 bases; nucleotides not matched to a gene: 4. There are 16 residues in the CDR3.

This clonotype has only one observation. J is TRBJ2-3 and V is TRBV27; a possible D gene is TRBD1 (6 bases). This CDR3 has 14 residues. V was pared by 0 bases and J by 6 bases, with 10 bases between. CDR1 is MNHEY, CDR2 SMNVEV, per germline (reference sequence). Here the CDR3 DNA reads TGTGCCAGCAGTTTATCCAGGGGATATGATACGCAGTATTTT. Protein product: CASSLSRGYDTQYF.

This clonotype has a single count. V and J are TRBV10-3 and TRBJ1-5; the D gene is possibly TRBD1 (6 bases). The V and J ends lost 6 bases and 0 bases respectively, with 12 bases between them. The CDR3 runs to 15 residues. Germline V gene sequence: CDR1 ENHRY, CDR2 SYGVKD. In DNA, the CDR3 is TGTGCCATCAGGGGACATACTTCTAGCAATCAGCCCCAGCATTTT. This sequence encodes CAIRGHTSSNQPQHF.

The chain employs TRBV27 and TRBJ2-2; the D gene could be TRBD1 or TRBD2 (6 bases each). In germline, CDR1 is MNHEY, CDR2 SMNVEV (reference sequence). CDR3 length equals 16 residues. V was shortened by 2 bases and J by 6 bases, with 16 bases between the two germline ends. CDR3 bases: TGTGCCAGCAGTTTACTACACCACGGGGGCCCCGGGGAGCTGTTTTTT. Its translation is CASSLLHHGGPGELFF.

CDR3 DNA sequence: TGTGCCAGCAGCTTAGAGGGGGCCGATGAGCAGTTCTTC. This gives the protein CASSLEGADEQFF. This chain uses TRBV7-6 with TRBJ2-1, with 7 bases that match TRBD1. The V segment lost 1 base and the J segment 8 bases; nucleotides outside the gene matches: 2. The germline V gene has CDR1 SGHVS and CDR2 FNYEAQ. The CDR3 runs 13 residues.

The chain is built from TRBV2 and TRBJ2-1; D is ambiguous. The CDR3 is 15 residues long. V was shortened by 6 bases and J by 0 bases, with 12 bases between the two germline ends. Germline values: CDR1 SNHLY, CDR2 FYNNEI. DNA for the CDR3: TGTGCCAGCAGCCACGACGCATTCTCCTACAATGAGCAGTTCTTC. It is translated as CASSHDAFSYNEQFF.

The chain couples TRBV3-1 to TRBJ2-7, with 7 bases fitting TRBD1. Germline CDR1 LGHDT, CDR2 YNNKEL (reference sequence). CDR3 length: 16 residues. The ends lost 3 bases at V and 0 bases at J; junction bases unmatched: 8. The CDR3 region is CASSHLDRALSYEQYF. In DNA, the CDR3 is TGTGCCAGCAGCCATCTAGACAGGGCCCTCTCCTACGAGCAGTACTTC.

This chain uses TRBV2 with TRBJ2-3, with D possibly matching TRBD1 (6 bases). V lost 4 bases and J lost 2, with 10 bases in between. The CDR3 has 14 amino acids. Germline CDR1 is SNHLY and CDR2 is FYNNEI. The DNA for the CDR3 is TGTGCCAGCAGTGGGGGGCCCCACACAGATACGCAGTATTTT. This translates into CASSGGPHTDTQYF. Drawing the rest from reference TRBV2 and TRBJ2-3, the complete variable domain is EPEVTQTPSHQVTQMGQEVILRCVPISNHLYFYWYRQILGQKVEFLVSFYNNEISEKSEIFDDQFSVERPDGSNFTLKIRSTKLEDSAMYFCASSGGPHTDTQYFGPGTRLTVL.

This chain uses TRBV12-3 or TRBV12-4 with TRBJ2-7, with D possibly TRBD2 on 6 matching bases. This CDR3 has 14 amino acids. V dropped 7 bases and J dropped 2 bases, with 15 bases sitting between them. CDR3 nucleotides: TGTGCCAGCAAATTGGACGGGGGAACCTACGAGCAGTACTTC. As protein: CASKLDGGTYEQYF.

V is TRBV6-4 and J is TRBJ2-3; no firm D call. CDR3 length equals 15 residues. In germline, CDR1 is MRHNA, CDR2 SNTAGT. Trimming shortened V by 0 bases and J by 0 bases, and 7 bases separated the two germline ends. CDR3 amino acids: CASSDSTASTDTQYF. The CDR3 region has the DNA TGTGCCAGCAGTGACTCTACAGCCAGCACAGATACGCAGTATTTT.

A single count supports this clonotype. This chain uses TRBV6-5 with TRBJ1-5; a weak D match, TRBD1 (6 bases). This CDR3 has 13 amino acids. Trimming pared 6 bases from V and 6 bases from J, leaving 12 bases between. Germline CDR1 and CDR2: MNHEY and SVGAGI. The CDR3 region is CASSPAGAQPQHF. CDR3 bases: TGTGCCAGCAGCCCCGCAGGGGCTCAGCCCCAGCATTTT.

The rearrangement uses TRBV4-1 and TRBJ2-7, with D possibly matching TRBD1 (5 bases). The CDR3 runs 15 residues. V was trimmed by 2 bases and J by 2 bases, leaving 13 bases between them. Germline loops: CDR1 MGHRA, CDR2 YSYEKL. The CDR3: CASSQRSQGAYEQYF. CDR3 in DNA: TGCGCCAGCAGCCAACGAAGCCAAGGGGCCTACGAGCAGTACTTC.

The chain joins TRBV30 to TRBJ2-7; D might be TRBD1 (5 bases). With 5 bases removed from V and 4 bases from J, the gap between germline ends came to 15 bases. The CDR3 runs to 13 residues. Germline CDR1 GTSNPN, CDR2 SVGIG (reference sequence). CDR3 sequence: CAWGVSAGYEQYF. The CDR3 DNA reads as TGTGCCTGGGGCGTATCGGCAGGGTACGAGCAGTACTTC. The full variable domain, with the rest looked up from reference TRBV30 and TRBJ2-7, is SQTIHQWPATLVQPVGSPLSLECTVEGTSNPNLYWYRQAAGRGLQLLFYSVGIGQISSEVPQNLSASRPQDRQFILSSKKLLLSDSGFYLCAWGVSAGYEQYFGPGTRLTVT.

The chain combines TRBV9 with TRBJ1-2; weak D call: TRBD1 (5 bases). The CDR3 length is 14 residues. Germline CDR1 and CDR2: SGDLS and YYNGEE. The V end was cut by 1 base, the J end by 4 bases, with 11 bases between. The CDR3 sequence is CASSVTDSPYGYTF. In nucleotides, the CDR3 is TGTGCCAGCAGCGTAACCGACAGTCCCTATGGCTACACCTTC.

The chain uses TRBV6-2 or TRBV6-3 and TRBJ1-5; the match to TRBD1 covers 7 bases. Per the germline V gene, CDR1 is MNHEY and CDR2 is SVGEGT. This CDR3 has 14 residues. J was trimmed by 7 bases and V by 0 bases; bases with no gene match: 3. CDR3 protein: CASSYSTGRQPQHF. DNA of the CDR3: TGTGCCAGCAGTTACTCGACAGGGCGGCAGCCCCAGCATTTT.

The gene calls are TRBV4-3 and TRBJ2-1; D gene unclear. Trimming pared 0 bases from V and 7 bases from J, leaving 13 bases between. Germline CDR1 and CDR2: LGHNA and YSLEER. CDR3 size: 15 residues. The CDR3 reads CASSQDPHLPNEQFF. The CDR3 DNA is TGCGCCAGCAGCCAAGATCCGCACTTGCCGAATGAGCAGTTCTTC.

This chain links TRBV19 with TRBJ2-1, with D possibly TRBD1 on 5 matching bases. The V end lost 2 bases, the J end lost 2 bases, and 10 bases lay between the germline ends. Germline V lookup: CDR1 LNHDA, CDR2 SQIVND (reference sequence). This CDR3 has 15 amino acids. CDR3 in amino acids: CASSINTGPYNEQFF. The CDR3 region has the DNA TGTGCCAGTAGTATAAACACAGGCCCCTACAATGAGCAGTTCTTC.

The chain joins TRBV12-3 or TRBV12-4 to TRBJ1-2; D gene unclear. The length of the CDR3 is 12 residues. The V end was cut by 5 bases, the J end by 4 bases, with 8 bases between. CDR3 residues: CASSLQTYGYTF. DNA of the CDR3: TGTGCCAGCAGTCTACAGACCTATGGCTACACCTTC.

This chain uses TRBV29-1 with TRBJ2-1, with D uncertain. Germline V gene lookup returns CDR1 SQVTM and CDR2 ANQGSEA. The V end was cut by 0 bases, the J end by 0 bases, with 6 bases between. The CDR3 has 14 amino acids. The CDR3 protein is CSVEDLSSYNEQFF. The CDR3 coding sequence is TGCAGCGTTGAAGACTTAAGCTCCTACAATGAGCAGTTCTTC.

The J gene is TRBJ1-1, the V gene TRBV29-1; D ambiguous. The CDR3 sequence is 9 residues long. CDR1 is SQVTM, CDR2 ANQGSEA, per germline. Deletions cut 7 bases from V and 5 bases from J, with 5 bases between. The CDR3 region is CSAGTEAFF. The CDR3 bases are TGCAGCGCAGGTACTGAAGCTTTCTTT.

The rearrangement links TRBV5-6 to TRBJ1-5; D uncertain. The CDR3 totals 14 residues. Between the trimmed V and J ends, which lost 3 bases and 6 bases, there was a span of 13 bases. Germline CDR1 SGHDT, CDR2 YYEEEE. Written as DNA, the CDR3 is TGTGCCAGCAGCTCCAACGGGGATAGTCAGCCCCAGCATTTT. It specifies CASSSNGDSQPQHF.

The genes are TRBV20-1 and TRBJ2-1; 7 bases align to TRBD2. The V segment lost 3 bases and the J segment 3 bases; nucleotides outside the gene matches: 5. Germline V CDR1 and CDR2: DFQATT, SNEGSKA (reference sequence). CDR3 size: 14 residues. The CDR3 nucleotides are TGCAGTGCTAGTGTTCCTAGCGGCTACAATGAGCAGTTCTTC. Protein: CSASVPSGYNEQFF.

The chain couples TRBV29-1 to TRBJ2-7; 7 bases align to TRBD1. Germline CDR1 is SQVTM and CDR2 is ANQGSEA. The CDR3 spans 14 residues. V dropped 0 bases and J dropped 3; count of bases not matched to a gene: 5. The DNA of the CDR3 is TGCAGCGTTGAAGACCGCCGGGACAGCTACGAGCAGTACTTC. This encodes CSVEDRRDSYEQYF.

This clonotype was seen once. This chain connects TRBV3-1 to TRBJ2-1, with 9 bases matching TRBD2. V lost 0 bases to trimming and J lost 4 bases; unmatched junction nucleotides: 7. CDR3 size: 17 residues. Germline V gene sequence: CDR1 LGHDT, CDR2 YNNKEL (reference sequence). The CDR3 reads CASSQDLGGGAYNEQFF. DNA of the CDR3: TGTGCCAGCAGCCAAGATCTCGGCGGGGGGGCTTACAATGAGCAGTTCTTC.

The V gene is TRBV29-1, the J gene TRBJ1-1; D not resolved. V dropped 2 bases and J dropped 4 bases, with 8 bases sitting between them. There are 12 residues in the CDR3. CDR1 SQVTM and CDR2 ANQGSEA come from the germline V gene. The CDR3 loop reads CSVEWHGTEAFF. The CDR3 DNA reads as TGCAGCGTTGAATGGCATGGCACTGAAGCTTTCTTT.

The chain links TRBV20-1 to TRBJ1-2, with 7 bases that match TRBD1. CDR3 length: 13 residues. V was clipped by 3 bases and J by 8 bases; unmatched bases: 9. CDR1 and CDR2 from the germline V gene are DFQATT and SNEGSKA (reference sequence). The CDR3 region has the DNA TGCAGTGCTAGGGGGGGACAGCTCTACGGCTACACCTTC. The encoded protein is CSARGGQLYGYTF.

This chain uses TRBV6-5 with TRBJ2-1; perhaps TRBD1 as D (6 bases). Germline V gives CDR1 MNHEY, CDR2 SVGAGI. The CDR3 loop spans 13 amino acids. V dropped 5 bases and J dropped 9 bases, with 14 bases sitting between them. CDR3 nucleotide sequence: TGTGCCAGCAGTATAGACAGGTTCAGTGAGCAGTTCTTC. It is translated as CASSIDRFSEQFF.

In this sample, this clonotype turned up once. The genes are TRBV9 and TRBJ2-3; D remains ambiguous. CDR1 and CDR2 (germline): SGDLS, YYNGEE. The length of the CDR3 is 15 residues. V dropped 4 bases and J dropped 0 bases, with 12 bases sitting between them. In DNA, the CDR3 is TGTGCCAGCAGCCCTTCCGGTTCCAGCACAGATACGCAGTATTTT. Encoded protein: CASSPSGSSTDTQYF. Combining the CDR3 with reference TRBV9 and TRBJ2-3 gives the whole variable domain DSGVTQTPKHLITATGQRVTLRCSPRSGDLSVYWYQQSLDQGLQFLIQYYNGEERAKGNILERFSAQQFPDLHSELNLSSLELGDSALYFCASSPSGSSTDTQYFGPGTRLTVL.